The clone carrying this T cell receptor (delta chain) was detected once. One end of the junction fails to match germline, which may point to a read error. TCRdb reapplied CATT to the multiplex PCR reads. The sample consists of 45,000 to 70,000 delta-chain clones, 1.7% of them appearing once. CDR3 length: 13 amino acids. From germline, CDR1 is TSWWSYY and CDR2 QGS. The data belong to a study of γδ T cells in repeated Plasmodium falciparum infection. Across the whole study: Four controlled malaria infections with P. falciparum NF54 spanned around 91 weeks.

Gammadelta T cells were flow-sorted from PBMC into Vgamma9/Vdelta2+ and Vdelta2-negative populations for bulk analysis. The material sequenced was gamma-delta T cells from blood. The origin of this receptor is a pool of human donors (malaria-infected and uninfected, not separated). The genes are TRDV1 and TRDJ1; D might be TRDD3 (6 bases). TCRdb offers no J gene call, so here the DNA was matched to germline to obtain one. DNA for the CDR3: TGCTCTGGGGAAGTGGCCCCCCCCGATAAACTCATCTTT. Translating it yields CSGEVAPPDKLIF.